What follows are 13 T cell receptor beta chains derived from one specimen sequenced in a study of T cell responses to AZD1222 COVID-19 vaccine. Sequencing was performed with immunoSEQ multiplex PCR; in TCRdb, only in-frame clones are kept and a portion is missing. The sample lists 110,000 to 150,000 clones, about 90% occurring once. The specimen was peripheral blood, collected on day 0 of AZD1222 vaccination. These receptors were taken from an adult in good health.

This sequence joins TRBV30 and TRBJ1-5; 9 bases are a match to TRBD1. The CDR3 has 17 amino acids. The germline V gene has CDR1 GTSNPN and CDR2 SVGIG (reference sequence). V lost 0 bases and J lost 6; bases outside the gene matches: 12. The CDR3 sequence is CAWSVTGTGSLPQPQHF. In nucleotides, the CDR3 is TGTGCCTGGAGTGTAACGGGGACAGGGTCGCTCCCTCAGCCCCAGCATTTT.

This chain links TRBV7-6 with TRBJ1-5; weak D call: TRBD1 (5 bases). The CDR3 sequence is 13 residues long. V lost 10 bases and J 1 base, leaving 11 bases between the germline ends. Germline V CDR1 and CDR2: SGHVS, FNYEAQ. The CDR3: CATAGDSNQPQHF. DNA of the CDR3: TGTGCCACCGCGGGGGACAGCAATCAGCCCCAGCATTTT.

V usage is TRBV15 and J usage is TRBJ2-2; D gene ambiguous. This CDR3 is built from 12 residues. Germline CDR1 reads LNHNV; CDR2 reads YYDKDF (reference sequence). Trimming took 4 bases from V and 3 from J, leaving 3 bases between them. Written as DNA, the CDR3 is TGTGCCACCAGCATCGACACCGGGGAGCTGTTTTTT. Amino acids: CATSIDTGELFF.

The chain couples TRBV9 to TRBJ1-6; no clear D gene. The CDR3 contains 14 residues. V lost 1 base and J 5 bases, leaving 7 bases between the germline ends. Germline lookup yields CDR1 SGDLS and CDR2 YYNGEE. The CDR3 is CASSVSVDNSPLHF. As DNA, the CDR3 is TGTGCCAGCAGCGTATCTGTGGATAATTCACCCCTCCACTTT.

The rearrangement uses TRBV18 and TRBJ1-3; no firm D call. The CDR3 extends over 14 amino acids. Germline V CDR1 and CDR2: KGHSH, LQKENI. V lost 5 bases and J 3 bases, leaving 11 bases between the germline ends. The CDR3 nucleotides read TGTGCCAGCTCATCGTTCTCCAGTGGAAACACCATATATTTT. Protein: CASSSFSSGNTIYF.

This chain connects TRBV10-3 to TRBJ2-5; TRBD2 aligns across 7 bases. CDR3 length: 15 residues. With V trimmed by 3 bases and J by 2 bases, 6 bases remained unmatched. Germline V gene data show CDR1 as ENHRY and CDR2 as SYGVKD. CDR3 amino acids: CAISDRAGTQETQYF. CDR3 nucleotides: TGTGCCATCAGTGATCGAGCGGGGACTCAAGAGACCCAGTACTTC.

The chain is built from TRBV9 and TRBJ2-7; possible D gene TRBD1, 6 bases. CDR1 SGDLS and CDR2 YYNGEE come from the germline V gene. V was trimmed by 4 bases and J by 3 bases, leaving 8 bases between them. The CDR3 is 12 residues long. The chain's CDR3 is CASSPRGYEQYF. The CDR3 DNA sequence: TGTGCCAGCAGCCCCAGGGGCTACGAGCAGTACTTC.

The V and J genes are TRBV5-4 and TRBJ1-1, with D unresolved. The CDR3 covers 13 residues. The V gene's germline CDR1 is SGHNT and CDR2 YYREEE (reference sequence). The ends were cut back, 1 base at V and 6 bases at J, with 10 bases in the middle. CDR3 nucleotides: TGTGCCAGCAGCTTGCCCCCCTCGGCTGAAGCTTTCTTT. This codes for CASSLPPSAEAFF.

The genes are TRBV5-1 and TRBJ2-1, with 7 bases identical to TRBD2. Germline V gene lookup returns CDR1 SGHRS and CDR2 YFSETQ. J gave up 9 bases and V 0 bases, and 12 bases lay outside the gene matches. The CDR3 runs to 16 residues. The CDR3 loop is CASSLVPGGKEGEQFF. The CDR3 DNA reads as TGCGCCAGCAGCTTGGTACCGGGAGGCAAGGAGGGTGAGCAGTTCTTC.

The chain is built from TRBV23-1 and TRBJ2-1, with no clear D. TRBV23-1 is an ORF; its function is uncertain. The CDR3 spans 12 residues. V lost 6 bases and J lost 6, with 9 bases in between. This chain's CDR3 is CASSPATNEQFF. The DNA for the CDR3 is TGCGCCAGCAGCCCCGCGACCAATGAGCAGTTCTTC.

The chain combines TRBV9 with TRBJ2-7, with TRBD1 matching 9 bases. CDR3 length: 15 residues. The ends lost 4 bases at V and 0 bases at J; junction bases unmatched: 5. The germline V gene encodes CDR1 SGDLS and CDR2 YYNGEE. As DNA, the CDR3 is TGTGCCAGCAGCCCCGGGACAGGGCGCTCCTACGAGCAGTACTTC. It translates to CASSPGTGRSYEQYF.

The CDR3 is CAWSPGDNEQFF. In DNA form, the CDR3 reads TGTGCCTGGAGCCCCGGGGACAATGAGCAGTTCTTC. The chain employs TRBV30 and TRBJ2-1, with D perhaps matching TRBD2 (5 bases). Trimming shortened V by 3 bases and J by 5 bases, and 8 bases separated the two germline ends. Germline CDR1 is GTSNPN and CDR2 is SVGIG (reference sequence). This CDR3 is built from 12 residues.

The genes are TRBV30 and TRBJ1-1; the match to TRBD1 covers 8 bases. V lost 5 bases, J lost 4 bases, and 21 bases stayed unmatched. CDR3 length: 18 residues. The germline V gene encodes CDR1 GTSNPN and CDR2 SVGIG (reference sequence). CDR3 sequence reads: CAWDTVQDRVREGTEAFF. Here the CDR3 DNA reads TGTGCCTGGGATACCGTCCAGGACAGGGTAAGAGAAGGCACTGAAGCTTTCTTT.